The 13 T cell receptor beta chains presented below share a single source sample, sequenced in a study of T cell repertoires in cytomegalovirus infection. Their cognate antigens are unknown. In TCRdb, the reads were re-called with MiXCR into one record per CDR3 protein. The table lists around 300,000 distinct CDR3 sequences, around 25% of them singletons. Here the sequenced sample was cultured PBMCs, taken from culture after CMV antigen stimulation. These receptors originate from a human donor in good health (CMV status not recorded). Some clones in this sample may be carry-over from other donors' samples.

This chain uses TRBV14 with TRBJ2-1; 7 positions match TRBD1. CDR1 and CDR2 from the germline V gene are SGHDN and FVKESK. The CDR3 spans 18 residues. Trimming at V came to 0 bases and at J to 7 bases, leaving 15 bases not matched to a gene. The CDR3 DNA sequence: TGTGCCAGCAGCCAAGAAAAGACAGGGTGGAAGGTACGAAATGAGCAGTTCTTC. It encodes CASSQEKTGWKVRNEQFF.

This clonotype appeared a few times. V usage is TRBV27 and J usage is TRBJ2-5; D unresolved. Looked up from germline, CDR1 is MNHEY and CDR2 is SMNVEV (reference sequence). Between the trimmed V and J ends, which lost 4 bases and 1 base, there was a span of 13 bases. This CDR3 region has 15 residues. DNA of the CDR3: TGTGCCAGCAGTTCCGTCCGGACGATCCAAGAGACCCAGTACTTC. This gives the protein CASSSVRTIQETQYF.

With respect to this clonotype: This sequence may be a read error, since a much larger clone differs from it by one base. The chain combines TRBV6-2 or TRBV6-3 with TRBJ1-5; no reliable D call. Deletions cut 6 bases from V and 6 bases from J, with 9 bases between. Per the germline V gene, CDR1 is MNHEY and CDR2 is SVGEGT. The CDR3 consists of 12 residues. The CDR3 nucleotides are TGTGCCAGCAGCTCCTTCAGTCAGCCCCAGCATTTT. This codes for CASSSFSQPQHF.

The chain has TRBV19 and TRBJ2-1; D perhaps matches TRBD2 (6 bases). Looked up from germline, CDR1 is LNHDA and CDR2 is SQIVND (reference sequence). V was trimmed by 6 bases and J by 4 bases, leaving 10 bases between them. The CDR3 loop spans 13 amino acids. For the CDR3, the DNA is TGTGCCAGTAGGCGGGACGGGTACAATGAGCAGTTCTTC. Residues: CASRRDGYNEQFF.

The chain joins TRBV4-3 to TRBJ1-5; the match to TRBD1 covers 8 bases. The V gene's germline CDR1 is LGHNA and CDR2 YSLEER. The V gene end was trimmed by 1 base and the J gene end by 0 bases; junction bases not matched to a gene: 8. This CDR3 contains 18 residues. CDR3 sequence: CASSQVYRGIYSNQPQHF. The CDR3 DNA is TGCGCCAGCAGCCAAGTATACAGGGGGATTTATAGCAATCAGCCCCAGCATTTT.

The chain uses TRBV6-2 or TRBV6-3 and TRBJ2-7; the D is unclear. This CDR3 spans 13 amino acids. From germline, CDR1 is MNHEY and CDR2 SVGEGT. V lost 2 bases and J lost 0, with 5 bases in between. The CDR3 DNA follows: TGTGCCAGCAGTTACAGGCTCTCCTACGAGCAGTACGTC. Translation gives CASSYRLSYEQYV.

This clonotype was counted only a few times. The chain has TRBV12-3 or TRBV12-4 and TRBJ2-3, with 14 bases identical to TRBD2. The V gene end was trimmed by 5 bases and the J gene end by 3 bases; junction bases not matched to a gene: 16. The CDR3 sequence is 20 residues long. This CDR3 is CASSHLTRGLAGVGTDTQYF. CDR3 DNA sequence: TGTGCCAGCAGTCATCTAACCCGGGGACTAGCGGGAGTGGGGACAGATACGCAGTATTTT.

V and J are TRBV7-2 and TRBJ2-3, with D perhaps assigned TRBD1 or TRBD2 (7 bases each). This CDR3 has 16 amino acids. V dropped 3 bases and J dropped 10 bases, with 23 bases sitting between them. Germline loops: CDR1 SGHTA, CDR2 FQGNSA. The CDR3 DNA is TGTGCCAGCAGCTTTATCGGCCTTGGGGAGGGGGCCCCGCAGTATTTT. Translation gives CASSFIGLGEGAPQYF.

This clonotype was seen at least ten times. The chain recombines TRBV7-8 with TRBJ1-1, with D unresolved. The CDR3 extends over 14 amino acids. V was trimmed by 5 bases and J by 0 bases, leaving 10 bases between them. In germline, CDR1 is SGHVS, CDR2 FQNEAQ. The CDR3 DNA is TGTGCCAGCAGCATTGAGTGGATGAACACTGAAGCTTTCTTT. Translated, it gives CASSIEWMNTEAFF.

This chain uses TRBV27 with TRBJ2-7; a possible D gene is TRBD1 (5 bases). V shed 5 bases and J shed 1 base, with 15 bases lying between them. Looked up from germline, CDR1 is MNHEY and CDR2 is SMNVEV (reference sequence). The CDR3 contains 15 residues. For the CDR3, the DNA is TGTGCCAGCAGTGTGCAGGGTGCCACGTCCTACGAGCAGTACTTC. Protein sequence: CASSVQGATSYEQYF.

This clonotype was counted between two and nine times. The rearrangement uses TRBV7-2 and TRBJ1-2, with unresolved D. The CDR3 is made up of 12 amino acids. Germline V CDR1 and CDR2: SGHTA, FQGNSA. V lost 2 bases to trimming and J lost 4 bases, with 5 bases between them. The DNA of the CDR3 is TGTGCCAGCAGCTTACGGCGCTATGGCTACACCTTC. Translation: CASSLRRYGYTF.

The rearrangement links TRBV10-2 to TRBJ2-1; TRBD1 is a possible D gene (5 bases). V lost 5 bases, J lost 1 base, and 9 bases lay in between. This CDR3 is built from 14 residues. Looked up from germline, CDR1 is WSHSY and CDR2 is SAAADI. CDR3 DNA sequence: TGCGCCAGCAGTCCTCCAGGGTCCTACAATGAGCAGTTCTTC. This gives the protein CASSPPGSYNEQFF.

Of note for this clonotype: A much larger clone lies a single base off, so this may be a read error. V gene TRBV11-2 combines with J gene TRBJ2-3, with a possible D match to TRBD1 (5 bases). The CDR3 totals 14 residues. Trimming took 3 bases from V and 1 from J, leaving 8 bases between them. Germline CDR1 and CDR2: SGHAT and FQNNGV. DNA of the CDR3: TGTGCCAGCAGCTTTGGGGCAGGCACAGATACGCAGTATTTT. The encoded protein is CASSFGAGTDTQYF.